This T cell receptor beta chain stems from a study of shared clonotypes between healthy human individuals. Overall study findings and caveats: Only blood was sampled; tissue repertoires likely differ.

As for this clone: Antigen unknown.

The germline gives CDR1 SGHAT, CDR2 FQNNGV. V lost 5 bases and J 4 bases, leaving 13 bases between the germline ends. This CDR3 region has 14 residues. For each subset, genomic DNA was distributed in equal portions over several immunoSEQ plates. TCRdb keeps only in-frame clones here, not all; method: immunoSEQ multiplex PCR. The table has roughly 330,000 clones, approximately 79% seen once. The donors were all Caucasian adults (living in Nashville, Tennessee). J is TRBJ2-3 and V is TRBV11-2; no firm D call. The sample was memory CD4+ T cells sorted from blood. Subset given: CD45RA-negative fraction. This receptor was identified in a man aged 25-45 years in good health. Written as DNA, the CDR3 is TGTGCCAGCAGCGGTATAAAGGGTGCAGATACGCAGTATTTT. Protein product: CASSGIKGADTQYF.